Each of the 13 T cell receptor beta chains below was sequenced from the same sample in a study of cytotoxic CD8 clonotypes in ibrutinib-treated CLL. TCRdb's table, derived via immunoSEQ multiplex PCR, lists solely in-frame clones and lacks some. Altogether 140,000 to 150,000 clones are present, about 76% being singletons, with the ten largest covering 5% to 5.5%. The sequencing here drew on PBMCs, taken after 24 months of ibrutinib treatment. Receptor source: a human donor with chronic lymphocytic leukemia.

The chain couples TRBV30 to TRBJ1-6; a weak D match, TRBD1 (5 bases). The V end lost 5 bases, the J end lost 0 bases, and 11 bases lay between the germline ends. This CDR3 has 15 residues. Per the germline V gene, CDR1 is GTSNPN and CDR2 is SVGIG (reference sequence). The CDR3 region has the DNA TGTGCCTGGGGGTCGGGGGTCTCCTATAATTCACCCCTCCACTTT. Amino acid sequence: CAWGSGVSYNSPLHF.

This clone is labeled medium-sized. The chain has TRBV2 and TRBJ2-2; D not certain. V gave up 7 bases and J gave up 1 base, with 7 bases separating them. This CDR3 is 13 amino acids long. The germline V gene encodes CDR1 SNHLY and CDR2 FYNNEI. The CDR3 region has the DNA TGTGCCAGCATCGCAGTGAACACCGGGGAGCTGTTTTTT. The encoded protein is CASIAVNTGELFF.

The V call is TRBV7-6, the J call TRBJ2-2; D is unresolved. The germline CDR1 and CDR2 sequences are SGHVS and FNYEAQ. The CDR3 runs to 15 residues. Deletions cut 1 base from V and 1 base from J, with 7 bases between. The CDR3 coding sequence is TGTGCCAGCAGCTTAGGTGATGGGAACACCGGGGAGCTGTTTTTT. It is translated as CASSLGDGNTGELFF. Variable domain in full (rest from reference TRBV7-6 and TRBJ2-2): GAGVSQSPRYKVTKRGQDVALRCDPISGHVSLYWYRQALGQGPEFLTYFNYEAQQDKSGLPNDRFSAERPEGSISTLTIQRTEQRDSAMYRCASSLGDGNTGELFFGEGSRLTVL.

CDR3 sequence reads: CASSTSGSTGELFF. The CDR3 nucleotides read TGTGCCAGCAGTACTAGCGGGAGCACCGGGGAGCTGTTTTTT. The genes are TRBV28 and TRBJ2-2, with 11 bases fitting TRBD2. V was pared by 5 bases and J by 4 bases, with 0 bases of the junction left unmatched. The CDR3 sequence is 14 residues long. The germline V gene has CDR1 MDHEN and CDR2 SYDVKM.

The chain couples TRBV2 to TRBJ2-3; 7 bases align to TRBD2. This CDR3 is built from 15 residues. The J segment lost 4 bases and the V segment lost 3 bases, leaving 7 bases of the junction unmatched. Germline V lookup: CDR1 SNHLY, CDR2 FYNNEI. CDR3 residues: CASSDGLGGADTQYF. The DNA for the CDR3 is TGTGCCAGCAGTGATGGGTTGGGGGGGGCAGATACGCAGTATTTT.

The chain recombines TRBV5-1 with TRBJ2-6; D might be TRBD2 (5 bases). V was trimmed by 0 bases and J by 0 bases, leaving 10 bases between them. CDR1 and CDR2 from the germline V gene are SGHRS and YFSETQ. The CDR3 covers 17 residues. The CDR3 DNA reads TGCGCCAGCAGCTTGGCTCCCGGGGTCTCTGGGGCCAACGTCCTGACTTTC. This sequence encodes CASSLAPGVSGANVLTF. The variable domain in full, with the rest retrieved from reference TRBV5-1 and TRBJ2-6, is KAGVTQTPRYLIKTRGQQVTLSCSPISGHRSVSWYQQTPGQGLQFLFEYFSETQRNKGNFPGRFSGRQFSNSRSEMNVSTLELGDSALYLCASSLAPGVSGANVLTFGAGSRLTVL.

CDR3 loop: CASSEWARADTQYF. The CDR3 bases are TGTGCCAGCAGTGAATGGGCCCGGGCAGATACGCAGTATTTT. The chain has TRBV25-1 and TRBJ2-3; D is unclear. Germline CDR1 MGHDK, CDR2 SYGVNS. V gave up 1 base and J gave up 4 bases, with 9 bases separating them. This CDR3 contains 14 residues.

This chain links TRBV7-9 with TRBJ1-5; D might be TRBD1 (6 bases). Germline-derived CDR1 and CDR2 are SEHNR and FQNEAQ (reference sequence). Trimming took off 5 bases at V and 2 bases at J, with 13 bases between the two ends. This CDR3 is 15 amino acids long. The DNA for the CDR3 is TGTGCCAGCAGCCAAGGAGCAGGGGGCAATCAGCCCCAGCATTTT. This encodes CASSQGAGGNQPQHF.

The V call is TRBV28, the J call TRBJ2-1; a weak D match, TRBD2 (5 bases). Germline V gene lookup returns CDR1 MDHEN and CDR2 SYDVKM. V was shortened by 7 bases and J by 2 bases, with 9 bases between the two germline ends. The CDR3 loop spans 13 amino acids. The CDR3 DNA reads as TGTGCCAGCATTACAGCGGCCTACAATGAGCAGTTCTTC. Protein: CASITAAYNEQFF.

The V and J genes are TRBV6-4 and TRBJ2-1, with D possibly matching TRBD1 (5 bases). Per germline, CDR1 MRHNA and CDR2 SNTAGT. Trimming took 3 bases from V and 8 from J, leaving 14 bases between them. There are 14 residues in the CDR3. Here the CDR3 reads CASSEQGAGDEQFF. CDR3 DNA: TGTGCCAGCAGTGAGCAGGGCGCCGGCGATGAGCAGTTCTTC.

The chain uses TRBV7-9 and TRBJ1-5, with 7 nucleotides matching TRBD1. The CDR3 sequence is 13 residues long. The germline gives CDR1 SEHNR, CDR2 FQNEAQ (reference sequence). With V trimmed by 5 bases and J by 5 bases, 3 bases remained unmatched. The CDR3 protein is CASSPTGDQPQHF. The CDR3 DNA reads TGTGCCAGCAGCCCCACAGGGGATCAGCCCCAGCATTTT.

V gene TRBV4-2 combines with J gene TRBJ1-2, with D perhaps TRBD1 (5 bases). This CDR3 has 14 amino acids. The V end was cut by 0 bases, the J end by 2 bases, with 7 bases between. CDR1 and CDR2 (germline): LGHNA, YNFKEQ. CDR3 DNA sequence: TGTGCCAGCAGCCAAGAGCCAGGGAACTATGGCTACACCTTC. As protein: CASSQEPGNYGYTF.

In its sample, this clone was seen once. The chain couples TRBV7-6 to TRBJ1-3; D not resolved. The CDR3 spans 16 residues. V was trimmed by 0 bases and J by 0 bases, leaving 9 bases between them. Germline V gene lookup returns CDR1 SGHVS and CDR2 FNYEAQ. The CDR3 protein is CASSLAEAISGNTIYF. Written as DNA, the CDR3 is TGTGCCAGCAGCTTAGCGGAGGCGATCTCTGGAAACACCATATATTTT.